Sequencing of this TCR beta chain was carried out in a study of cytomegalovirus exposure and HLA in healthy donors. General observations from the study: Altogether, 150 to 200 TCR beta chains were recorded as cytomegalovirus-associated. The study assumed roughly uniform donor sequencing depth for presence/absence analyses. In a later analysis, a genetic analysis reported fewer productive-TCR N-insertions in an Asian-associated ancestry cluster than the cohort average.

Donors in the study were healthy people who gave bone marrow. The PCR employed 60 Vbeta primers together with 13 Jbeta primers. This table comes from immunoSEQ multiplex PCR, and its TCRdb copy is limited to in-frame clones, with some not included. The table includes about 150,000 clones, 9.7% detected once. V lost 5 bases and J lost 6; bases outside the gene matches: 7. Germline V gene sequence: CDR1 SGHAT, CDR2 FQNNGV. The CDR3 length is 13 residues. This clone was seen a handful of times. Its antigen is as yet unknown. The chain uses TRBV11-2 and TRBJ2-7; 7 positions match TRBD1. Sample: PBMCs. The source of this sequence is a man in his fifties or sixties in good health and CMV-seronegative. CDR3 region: CASSQYRGLEQYF. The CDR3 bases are TGTGCCAGCAGCCAATACAGGGGCCTCGAGCAGTACTTC.